This note documents a single T cell receptor beta chain sequence. This sample stems from a study of blood T cell repertoires in COVID-19. Assay used: immunoSEQ multiplex PCR; TCRdb lists only in-frame clones, some missing. The data contain fewer than 400,000 clones, around 87% of them singletons. The V end lost 1 base, the J end lost 4 bases, and 10 bases lay between the germline ends. Per the germline V gene, CDR1 is SGHNT and CDR2 is YENEEA. CDR3 length: 14 amino acids. Source material: peripheral blood. The receptor was derived from a human donor in a cohort sampled during active COVID-19. This chain connects TRBV11-3 to TRBJ2-5, with D possibly being TRBD1 (5 bases). This CDR3 reads CASSLGREGETQYF. CDR3 DNA sequence: TGTGCCAGCAGCTTAGGCAGGGAAGGAGAGACCCAGTACTTC.